The clone carrying this TCR beta chain was counted a few times. What it binds is not known. The data are from a study of T-cell reconstitution after alpha-beta-depleted transplantation in children. Germline V gene data show CDR1 as SNHLY and CDR2 as FYNNEI. V was pared by 5 bases and J by 1 base, with 4 bases of the junction left unmatched. The CDR3 is made up of 14 amino acids. Construction of the TCRbeta library involved unique molecular identifiers. TCRdb re-analysed the PCR reads in MiXCR, keeping a single row per CDR3 protein. The profile shows around 450,000 distinct CDR3 sequences, around 15% of them singletons. Findings and limits, study-wide: T-cell numbers and diversity one year post-transplant derived largely from freshly generated T cells. Two months or so post-transplant, alpha-beta T cells reportedly derived from several hundred expanded graft clones.

The rearrangement joins TRBV2 to TRBJ2-7, with 8 positions matching TRBD1. The source of this sequence is a boy under three years old who had a stem cell transplant for Wiskott-Aldrich syndrome, so the T cells may come from the graft donor. This specimen was PBMCs, mostly from graft donor cells, taken 360 days after TCRalphabeta/CD19-depleted stem cell transplant. The CDR3 DNA is TGTGCCAGCAGTTCGGGACAGGTTTCCTACGAGCAGTACTTC. It encodes CASSSGQVSYEQYF.